This TCR beta chain was found in a study of OX40 agonist ivuxolimab in advanced cancers. Study-level background: The costimulatory receptor OX40 (CD134) was targeted by ivuxolimab, a fully human IgG2 agonistic monoclonal antibody. Intravenous ivuxolimab was administered to patients every 2 weeks at six dose levels: 0.01, 0.1, 0.3, 1.5, 3 and 10 mg/kg. Among the 50 to 55 dose-escalation patients, about 19 had hepatocellular carcinoma, roughly 15 melanoma, 9 renal cell carcinoma and 9 head and neck cancer. A male proportion of 82.7% and a mean age of roughly 55 years, ranging from about 20 to 79, were recorded for the dose-escalation cohort. Patients were allowed to have had prior anti-PD-1, anti-PD-L1 or anti-CTLA-4 therapy, and 30% to 50% of the dose-escalation patients had previously received checkpoint inhibitors. Partial responses occurred in three dose-escalation patients: two with cutaneous melanoma and one with hepatocellular carcinoma. Peripheral TCRbeta sequencing was intended to test whether TCR sequence diversity was altered and clonal T-cell expansion was caused by ivuxolimab. The paper reports the monotherapy dose-escalation portion (N of about 50 patients) of the phase I ivuxolimab trial. General conclusions and limits of the study: The antigen specificity of the clonally expanded peripheral T cells was not determined. In partial responders in the 0.1-3.0 mg/kg groups, normalized peripheral clonal expansion was found to be among the lowest, especially among CD8+ T cells. After ivuxolimab, more expanded clones were found on average in CD8+ T cells than in CD4+ T cells. Low levels of normalized T-cell clonal expansion were also seen in some nonresponding patients. At doses of 0.1 to 3.0 mg/kg, clonal expansion of both CD4+ and CD8+ blood T cells was observed from baseline to week 6.

For sequencing of the TCRbeta CDR3 region, genomic DNA was extracted from the sorted cells. TCRbeta CDR3 regions were sequenced using the immunoSEQ Assay. TCRdb limited this immuneACCESS table to in-frame rearrangements with V and J called. A share of clones is missing; checked studies link under half to unresolved V genes, and the rest is unexplained. This sample lists 50,000 to 70,000 clones; over 80% were detected once. The ten most abundant clones make up around 3.6% of the sample. Patients with autoimmune disease history or receiving systemic immunosuppression were excluded from the trial. Peripheral blood for TCR sequencing was collected from all dose cohorts at baseline, on cycle 4 day 1, and on cycle 7 day 1. Samples were obtained from an open-label, multicenter, first-in-human phase I dose-escalation trial of ivuxolimab. Adults with locally advanced or metastatic melanoma, renal cell, hepatocellular, or head and neck squamous cell carcinoma were enrolled in the trial. CD4+ and CD8+ T cells were sorted separately from peripheral blood before TCR sequencing.

On this clone itself: Its recognized antigen is unknown. No base quality information exists; no much larger clone differs at one position.

This clonotype originated in an adult with an advanced solid tumor such as melanoma, head and neck, liver or kidney cancer. The sample consisted of CD4+ or CD8+ T cells sorted from blood, taken in a trial of the OX40 agonist ivuxolimab.

The CDR3 protein is CASSLRGGTEAFF. The sequence in DNA is TGCGCCAGCAGTTTGAGGGGAGGCACTGAAGCTTTCTTT. The chain couples TRBV5-1 to TRBJ1-1, with a weak D call of TRBD1 (5 bases match). CDR1 and CDR2 are drawn from the germline V gene: SGHRS, YFSETQ. From the cysteine up to the phenylalanine, the CDR3 has a length of 13 residues. Only CDR3 DNA is held: 39 bases, read in frame from base 1. V is reduced by 5 bases and J by 4 bases, leaving a spacing of 12 bases between them.